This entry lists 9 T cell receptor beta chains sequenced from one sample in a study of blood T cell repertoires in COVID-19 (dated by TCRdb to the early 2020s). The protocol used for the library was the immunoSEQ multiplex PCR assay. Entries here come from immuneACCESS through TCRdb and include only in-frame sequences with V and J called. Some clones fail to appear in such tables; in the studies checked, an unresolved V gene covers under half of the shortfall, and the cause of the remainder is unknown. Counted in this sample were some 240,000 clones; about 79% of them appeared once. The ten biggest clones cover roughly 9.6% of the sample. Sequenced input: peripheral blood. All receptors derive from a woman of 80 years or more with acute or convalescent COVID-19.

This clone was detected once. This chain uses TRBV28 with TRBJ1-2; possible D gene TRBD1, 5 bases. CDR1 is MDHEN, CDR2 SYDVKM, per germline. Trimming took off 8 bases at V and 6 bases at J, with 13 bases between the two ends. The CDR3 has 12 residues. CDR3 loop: CASRLGGNGYTF. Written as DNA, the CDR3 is TGTGCCAGCCGCCTCGGGGGTAATGGCTACACCTTC.

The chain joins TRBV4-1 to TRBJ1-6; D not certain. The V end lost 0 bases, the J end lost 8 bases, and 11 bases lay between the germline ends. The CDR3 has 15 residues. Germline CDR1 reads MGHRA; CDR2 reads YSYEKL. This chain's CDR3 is CASSQERSVDSPLHF. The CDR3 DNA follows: TGCGCCAGCAGCCAAGAACGGTCCGTCGATTCACCCCTCCACTTT.

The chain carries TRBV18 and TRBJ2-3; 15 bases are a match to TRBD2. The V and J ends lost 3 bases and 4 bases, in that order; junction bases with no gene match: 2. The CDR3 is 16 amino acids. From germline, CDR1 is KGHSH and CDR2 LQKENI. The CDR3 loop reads CASSPGLAGGSDTQYF. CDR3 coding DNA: TGTGCCAGCTCACCCGGACTAGCGGGGGGGTCAGATACGCAGTATTTT.

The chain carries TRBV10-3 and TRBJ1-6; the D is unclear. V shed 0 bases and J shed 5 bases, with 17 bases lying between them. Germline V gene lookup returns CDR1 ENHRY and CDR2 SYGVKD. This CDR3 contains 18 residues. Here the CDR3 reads CAISESAWTGANNSPLHF. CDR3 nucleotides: TGTGCCATCAGTGAGTCTGCCTGGACGGGAGCGAATAATTCACCCCTCCACTTT.

The chain's CDR3 is CASSQDRAGDTDTQYF. The CDR3 coding sequence is TGTGCCAGCAGCCAAGATAGAGCGGGGGACACAGATACGCAGTATTTT. The rearrangement links TRBV3-1 (or the pseudogene TRBV3-2) to TRBJ2-3, with 8 bases that match TRBD2. This CDR3 contains 16 residues. V lost 0 bases and J lost 2; bases outside the gene matches: 4. Germline V gene sequence: CDR1 LGHDT, CDR2 YNNKEL (reference sequence).

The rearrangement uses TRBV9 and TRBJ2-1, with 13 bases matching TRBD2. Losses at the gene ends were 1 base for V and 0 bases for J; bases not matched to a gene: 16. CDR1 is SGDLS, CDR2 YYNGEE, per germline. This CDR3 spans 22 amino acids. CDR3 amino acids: CASSVRSLLAGGPGSSYNEQFF. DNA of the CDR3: TGTGCCAGCAGCGTACGATCCCTACTAGCGGGGGGGCCCGGTAGCTCCTACAATGAGCAGTTCTTC.

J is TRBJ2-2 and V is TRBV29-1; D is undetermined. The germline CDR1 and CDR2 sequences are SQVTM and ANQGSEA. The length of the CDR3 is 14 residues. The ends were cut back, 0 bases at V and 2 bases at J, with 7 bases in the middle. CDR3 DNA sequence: TGCAGCGTTGAAGATCAGGTTAACACCGGGGAGCTGTTTTTT. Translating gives CSVEDQVNTGELFF.

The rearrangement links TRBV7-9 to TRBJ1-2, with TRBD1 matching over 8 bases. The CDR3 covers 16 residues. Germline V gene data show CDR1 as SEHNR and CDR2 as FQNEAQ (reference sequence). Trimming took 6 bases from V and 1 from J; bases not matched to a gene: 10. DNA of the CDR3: TGTGCCAGCAGTCCGTACTTAGACAGGGGTAACTATGGCTACACCTTC. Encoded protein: CASSPYLDRGNYGYTF.

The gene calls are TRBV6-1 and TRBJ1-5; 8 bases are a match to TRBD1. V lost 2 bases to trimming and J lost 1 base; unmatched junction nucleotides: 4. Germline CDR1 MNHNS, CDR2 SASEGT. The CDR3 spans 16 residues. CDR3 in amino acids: CASSEWRQGSNQPQHF. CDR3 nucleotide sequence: TGTGCCAGCAGTGAATGGAGACAGGGGAGCAATCAGCCCCAGCATTTT.